The 14 T cell receptor beta chains below all came from one sample that was sequenced in a study of blood T cell repertoires in COVID-19 (dated by TCRdb to 2020 to 2022). Preparation of the library involved the immunoSEQ multiplex PCR assay. The source is immuneACCESS, and TCRdb retained only in-frame sequences with V and J called. Part of the clones is not carried over; for the studies checked, unresolved V genes explain less than half of this, and the remainder is unexplained. In all, the sample holds 130,000 to 150,000 clones, and 85% to 90% of those were seen once. Under 3% of the sample goes to the ten largest clones. Sequencing was done on a sample of peripheral blood. These receptors came from a human donor in a cohort sampled during active COVID-19.

J is TRBJ1-2 and V is TRBV4-3, with 8 bases identical to TRBD1. The CDR3 contains 16 residues. CDR1 and CDR2 from the germline V gene are LGHNA and YSLEER. Trimming cost V 3 bases and J 4 bases; bases outside gene matches: 10. Here the CDR3 DNA reads TGCGCCAGCAGCCAGGACAGGGCGGTGGGACTCTATGGCTACACCTTC. Its protein product is CASSQDRAVGLYGYTF.

The chain links TRBV7-9 to TRBJ2-3; 8 nucleotides agree with TRBD1. The CDR3 runs 14 residues. CDR1 and CDR2 (germline): SEHNR, FQNEAQ (reference sequence). V shed 5 bases and J 1 base; nucleotides not matched to a gene: 2. CDR3 residues: CASSMDRGTDTQYF. As DNA, the CDR3 is TGTGCCAGCAGCATGGACAGGGGCACAGATACGCAGTATTTT.

The chain couples TRBV12-3 or TRBV12-4 to TRBJ1-4, with TRBD1 as a possible D gene (5 bases). V lost 8 bases to trimming and J lost 1 base, with 8 bases between them. This CDR3 has 13 residues. The CDR3 protein is CASRRGTNEKLFF. CDR3 DNA: TGTGCCAGCCGTAGGGGAACTAATGAAAAACTGTTTTTT.

V and J are TRBV7-2 and TRBJ2-3; TRBD2 matches 8 bases. The CDR3 covers 13 residues. V was clipped by 6 bases and J by 5 bases; unmatched bases: 4. Germline-derived CDR1 and CDR2 are SGHTA and FQGNSA. As DNA, the CDR3 is TGTGCCAGCAGTACTAGCGGCTTAGATACGCAGTATTTT. Encoded protein: CASSTSGLDTQYF.

The CDR3 nucleotides are TGTGCCAGCAGCGACCAACGGGACAGCCAAGCAGTCTATGGCTACACCTTC. This sequence encodes CASSDQRDSQAVYGYTF. The gene calls are TRBV7-9 and TRBJ1-2, with 7 positions matching TRBD1. Per germline, CDR1 SEHNR and CDR2 FQNEAQ (reference sequence). Trimming at V came to 5 bases and at J to 4 bases, leaving 16 bases not matched to a gene. The CDR3 has 17 residues.

The chain has TRBV29-1 and TRBJ1-1; TRBD1 aligns across 7 bases. The length of the CDR3 is 13 residues. Trimming removed 2 bases from V and 8 bases from J; junction bases left unmatched: 8. Germline CDR1 SQVTM, CDR2 ANQGSEA. The CDR3 coding sequence is TGCAGCGTTGAATACCAGGGGGGAACCGAAGCTTTCTTT. Its translation is CSVEYQGGTEAFF.

DNA for the CDR3: TGTGCCAGCAGCTCTCAGGTGAACTCTGGGGCCAACGTCCTGACTTTC. It translates to CASSSQVNSGANVLTF. V and J are TRBV11-1 and TRBJ2-6; the D is unclear. Germline values: CDR1 SGHAT, CDR2 FQDESV (reference sequence). The CDR3 length is 16 residues. V lost 4 bases and J lost 0, with 10 bases in between.

CDR3 amino acids: CASSTTGARETQYF. CDR3 coding DNA: TGTGCCAGCTCAACTACAGGGGCGCGAGAGACCCAGTACTTC. The chain combines TRBV18 with TRBJ2-5, with 7 bases aligning to TRBD1. This CDR3 has 14 residues. Trimming took 5 bases from V and 4 from J; bases not matched to a gene: 7. The germline CDR1 and CDR2 sequences are KGHSH and LQKENI.

The CDR3 loop reads CASSSDREREKLFF. The CDR3 nucleotides read TGTGCCAGCAGCTCAGACAGGGAGAGAGAAAAACTGTTTTTT. The chain employs TRBV5-4 and TRBJ1-4; 7 bases map to TRBD1. Germline trimming cut 3 bases from V and 8 bases from J; bases unmatched to any gene: 7. The CDR3 is made up of 14 amino acids. Germline V gene data show CDR1 as SGHNT and CDR2 as YYREEE (reference sequence).

This clone came up a few times. The chain has TRBV6-5 and TRBJ2-6, with D perhaps TRBD1 (6 bases). The CDR3 has 15 amino acids. V was trimmed by 6 bases and J by 0 bases, leaving 9 bases between them. Germline CDR1 MNHEY, CDR2 SVGAGI. The CDR3 reads CASRLGGSGANVLTF. The CDR3 DNA follows: TGTGCCAGCAGATTAGGGGGCTCTGGGGCCAACGTCCTGACTTTC.

This chain joins TRBV4-3 and TRBJ1-5; TRBD1 agrees at 9 bases. V was clipped by 4 bases and J by 6 bases; unmatched bases: 4. This CDR3 is built from 14 residues. Germline V gene sequence: CDR1 LGHNA, CDR2 YSLEER. The chain's CDR3 is CASSPTGGPQPQHF. CDR3 coding DNA: TGCGCCAGCAGCCCTACAGGGGGCCCTCAGCCCCAGCATTTT.

The chain couples TRBV6-1 to TRBJ2-2; D uncertain. Germline CDR1 is MNHNS and CDR2 is SASEGT. The V end was cut by 2 bases, the J end by 5 bases, with 12 bases between. The CDR3 runs to 15 residues. Here the CDR3 DNA reads TGTGCCAGCAGTGAACCTGGGCTGTTGACCGGGGAGCTGTTTTTT. Translating it yields CASSEPGLLTGELFF.

The chain combines TRBV7-3 with TRBJ2-5; D is unresolved. Trimming removed 4 bases at V and 4 bases at J, with 10 bases between. This CDR3 spans 13 amino acids. Per germline, CDR1 SGHTA and CDR2 FQGTGA. The CDR3 protein is CASSSNSGETQYF. The CDR3 nucleotides read TGTGCCAGCAGCTCCAACTCGGGAGAGACCCAGTACTTC.

This rearrangement joins TRBV4-2 to TRBJ2-7; 11 nucleotides agree with TRBD2. Trimming at V came to 0 bases and at J to 2 bases, leaving 3 bases not matched to a gene. CDR1 is LGHNA and CDR2 is YNFKEQ in the germline V gene. CDR3 size: 16 residues. CDR3 in amino acids: CASSQDASGGPYEQYF. The CDR3 nucleotides are TGTGCCAGCAGCCAAGATGCTAGCGGGGGGCCCTACGAGCAGTACTTC.